What follows are 22 T cell receptor beta chains derived from one specimen sequenced in a study of beta chain features in type 1 diabetes. Sequenced material consisted of expressed TCRB transcripts (all of the isolated RNA was reverse transcribed). Assay: immunoSEQ multiplex PCR; the TCRdb copy retains only in-frame clones and omits some. This repertoire shows about 360,000 clones, 10% to 15% found once; its top ten account for less than 0.02%. What was sequenced was naive CD4+ T cells from blood. The receptors come from a man aged 18 to 29 in good health.

In DNA, the CDR3 is TGTGCCAGCAGTCGAGACACTGAAGCTTTCTTT. This translates into CASSRDTEAFF. This chain uses TRBV6-5 with TRBJ1-1; D gene uncertain. Trimming stripped 5 bases from V and 3 bases from J, with 4 bases between. The V gene's germline CDR1 is MNHEY and CDR2 SVGAGI. CDR3 length equals 11 residues.

This clone is a singleton in its sample. The genes are TRBV4-1 and TRBJ2-5; D perhaps matches TRBD2 (5 bases). The CDR3 length is 14 residues. V lost 4 bases to trimming and J lost 4 bases, with 13 bases between them. Germline V CDR1 and CDR2: MGHRA, YSYEKL. CDR3 in DNA: TGCGCCAGCAGCCGTTTTGGAGGACGAGAGACCCAGTACTTC. Encoded protein: CASSRFGGRETQYF.

V gene TRBV28 combines with J gene TRBJ1-5; TRBD1 is a possible D gene (5 bases). From germline, CDR1 is MDHEN and CDR2 SYDVKM. This CDR3 spans 15 amino acids. Trimming left V 2 bases short and J 5 bases short, with 13 bases between. This CDR3 reads CASSLPSGGDQPQHF. In DNA form, the CDR3 reads TGTGCCAGCAGTTTACCCTCCGGGGGTGATCAGCCCCAGCATTTT.

This chain joins TRBV7-9 and TRBJ2-7, with D hard to call. Trimming shortened V by 4 bases and J by 2 bases, and 6 bases separated the two germline ends. The length of the CDR3 is 12 residues. Germline loops: CDR1 SEHNR, CDR2 FQNEAQ (reference sequence). The CDR3 here is CASSSPAYEQYF. The DNA for the CDR3 is TGTGCCAGCAGCTCCCCCGCCTACGAGCAGTACTTC.

The chain combines TRBV7-9 with TRBJ2-6, with unresolved D. The CDR3 is 16 residues long. V lost 4 bases to trimming and J lost 1 base, with 11 bases between them. CDR1 SEHNR and CDR2 FQNEAQ come from the germline V gene (reference sequence). For the CDR3, the DNA is TGTGCCAGCAGCTCACTCCTCAGGTCTGGGGCCAACGTCCTGACTTTC. Its translation: CASSSLLRSGANVLTF. Filled out from reference TRBV7-9 and TRBJ2-6, the complete variable domain reads DTGVSQNPRHKITKRGQNVTFRCDPISEHNRLYWYRQTLGQGPEFLTYFQNEAQLEKSRLLSDRFSAERPKGSFSTLEIQRTEQGDSAMYLCASSSLLRSGANVLTFGAGSRLTVL.

In this sample, this clone turned up a few times. The V and J genes are TRBV19 and TRBJ1-2, with TRBD1 matching 9 bases. Trimming took 8 bases from V and 1 from J; bases not matched to a gene: 5. The germline V gene encodes CDR1 LNHDA and CDR2 SQIVND (reference sequence). This CDR3 has 14 residues. CDR3 DNA: TGTGCCAGTCTACGGGACAGGGATAACTATGGCTACACCTTC. Translation gives CASLRDRDNYGYTF.

This clone was observed a few times. The rearrangement links TRBV7-2 to TRBJ1-4; 9 bases are shared with TRBD1. The CDR3 loop spans 14 amino acids. The V gene end was trimmed by 4 bases and the J gene end by 10 bases; junction bases not matched to a gene: 7. The germline V gene encodes CDR1 SGHTA and CDR2 FQGNSA. The CDR3 protein is CASSSDRGIRKLFF. CDR3 bases: TGTGCCAGCAGCTCGGACAGGGGAATTCGAAAACTGTTTTTT.

The sample holds a few counts of this clone. V gene TRBV7-6 combines with J gene TRBJ2-2, with D possibly being TRBD1 (5 bases). CDR3 length: 14 amino acids. The V and J ends lost 5 bases and 1 base respectively, with 8 bases between them. Germline CDR1 SGHVS, CDR2 FNYEAQ. The CDR3 loop reads CASSPGQNTGELFF. The CDR3 DNA follows: TGTGCCAGCAGCCCCGGACAGAACACCGGGGAGCTGTTTTTT.

The chain links TRBV19 to TRBJ2-2, with 9 bases matching TRBD1. The germline CDR1 and CDR2 sequences are LNHDA and SQIVND (reference sequence). CDR3 length: 16 residues. The trim removed 3 bases at V and 5 bases at J, leaving 7 bases unmatched. This chain's CDR3 is CASSMTGQGLTGELFF. CDR3 in DNA: TGTGCCAGTAGTATGACGGGACAGGGTTTGACCGGGGAGCTGTTTTTT. Full variable domain (missing parts from reference TRBV19 and TRBJ2-2): DGGITQSPKYLFRKEGQNVTLSCEQNLNHDAMYWYRQDPGQGLRLIYYSQIVNDFQKGDIAEGYSVSREKKESFPLTVTSAQKNPTAFYLCASSMTGQGLTGELFFGEGSRLTVL.

CDR3 amino acids: CAWSVGTAYTGELFF. The CDR3 DNA sequence: TGTGCCTGGAGTGTAGGGACTGCTTACACCGGGGAGCTGTTTTTT. The genes are TRBV30 and TRBJ2-2; perhaps TRBD2 as D (6 bases). The CDR3 consists of 15 residues. Trimming left V 0 bases short and J 3 bases short, with 11 bases between. Germline-derived CDR1 and CDR2 are GTSNPN and SVGIG (reference sequence). Full variable domain (missing parts from reference TRBV30 and TRBJ2-2): SQTIHQWPATLVQPVGSPLSLECTVEGTSNPNLYWYRQAAGRGLQLLFYSVGIGQISSEVPQNLSASRPQDRQFILSSKKLLLSDSGFYLCAWSVGTAYTGELFFGEGSRLTVL.

This clone was seen only a few times. The chain has TRBV7-2 and TRBJ2-1; 8 nucleotides match TRBD1. CDR1 and CDR2 from the germline V gene are SGHTA and FQGNSA. The CDR3 loop spans 16 amino acids. V was clipped by 5 bases and J by 7 bases; unmatched bases: 13. CDR3 sequence: CASSLTSTGVRNEQFF. CDR3 bases: TGTGCCAGCAGCCTCACTTCGACAGGGGTAAGGAATGAGCAGTTCTTC.

DNA for the CDR3: TGCGCCAGCAGCTTGGAGACCCCCGCGGACTACACCTTC. Translated: CASSLETPADYTF. The chain uses TRBV5-1 and TRBJ1-2; D unclear. Trimming left V 0 bases short and J 10 bases short, with 13 bases between. Germline V lookup: CDR1 SGHRS, CDR2 YFSETQ. The CDR3 spans 13 residues.

The rearrangement uses TRBV5-6 and TRBJ2-3, with TRBD1 matching 7 bases. The CDR3 covers 18 residues. Germline V gene data show CDR1 as SGHDT and CDR2 as YYEEEE. The ends lost 0 bases at V and 2 bases at J; junction bases unmatched: 12. The CDR3 sequence is CASSLVQGPGQITDTQYF. The CDR3 nucleotides read TGTGCCAGCAGCTTGGTACAGGGCCCGGGACAGATCACAGATACGCAGTATTTT.

A few counts support this clone. The chain employs TRBV18 and TRBJ1-1; D remains unclear. Germline CDR1 KGHSH, CDR2 LQKENI. The CDR3 runs to 16 residues. The ends were cut back, 1 base at V and 1 base at J, with 13 bases in the middle. The CDR3 nucleotides read TGTGCCAGCTCACCACGGGTGGAGGACTCGAACACTGAAGCTTTCTTT. Encoded protein: CASSPRVEDSNTEAFF.

This chain uses TRBV7-9 with TRBJ1-1, with D unresolved. CDR3 length: 11 residues. The germline V gene encodes CDR1 SEHNR and CDR2 FQNEAQ (reference sequence). Trimming shortened V by 7 bases and J by 2 bases, and 5 bases separated the two germline ends. The CDR3 region has the DNA TGTGCCAGCACCCTTAACACTGAAGCTTTCTTT. Translation: CASTLNTEAFF.

The gene calls are TRBV7-8 and TRBJ2-1; TRBD1 matches 10 bases. V shed 1 base, J shed 9 bases, and the junction held 9 bases outside the gene matches. The CDR3 is 16 residues long. CDR1 SGHVS and CDR2 FQNEAQ come from the germline V gene. CDR3 loop: CASSLGVGTGVTEQFF. CDR3 nucleotides: TGTGCCAGCAGCTTAGGTGTTGGGACAGGGGTAACTGAGCAGTTCTTC.

This clone turned up a few times. The V gene is TRBV27, the J gene TRBJ2-7; perhaps TRBD1 as D (5 bases). The CDR3 is 14 residues long. Germline assignment: CDR1 MNHEY and CDR2 SMNVEV (reference sequence). Trimming stripped 6 bases from V and 0 bases from J, with 12 bases between. The CDR3 protein is CASRGLGDSYEQYF. Here the CDR3 DNA reads TGTGCCAGCAGGGGTTTAGGGGACTCCTACGAGCAGTACTTC.

V and J are TRBV2 and TRBJ1-5, with D perhaps matching TRBD1 (6 bases). CDR1 and CDR2 from the germline V gene are SNHLY and FYNNEI. The CDR3 has 13 amino acids. The V end was cut by 1 base, the J end by 6 bases, with 7 bases between. The CDR3 bases are TGTGCCAGCAGTGAAGAGGGGGTTCAGCCCCAGCATTTT. This gives the protein CASSEEGVQPQHF.

This clone was detected a few times. V gene TRBV28 combines with J gene TRBJ2-2, with TRBD2 as a possible D gene (6 bases). Trimming shortened V by 4 bases and J by 2 bases, and 14 bases separated the two germline ends. Germline CDR1 and CDR2: MDHEN and SYDVKM. The CDR3 consists of 16 residues. The CDR3 is CASSSTTSPNTGELFF. CDR3 in DNA: TGTGCCAGCAGTTCAACCACTAGCCCTAACACCGGGGAGCTGTTTTTT.

The chain joins TRBV5-4 to TRBJ2-7; TRBD2 agrees at 12 bases. Trimming took 2 bases from V and 2 from J; bases not matched to a gene: 2. The CDR3 is made up of 15 amino acids. Germline CDR1 is SGHNT and CDR2 is YYREEE (reference sequence). CDR3 loop: CASSFGLAGTYEQYF. Here the CDR3 DNA reads TGTGCCAGCAGCTTTGGACTAGCGGGAACCTACGAGCAGTACTTC.

The sample holds a few counts of this clone. J is TRBJ1-2 and V is TRBV4-3; D ambiguous. Per germline, CDR1 LGHNA and CDR2 YSLEER. V dropped 0 bases and J dropped 4 bases, with 12 bases sitting between them. CDR3 length: 15 residues. The CDR3 loop is CASSQETNLLYGYTF. The CDR3 DNA sequence: TGCGCCAGCAGCCAAGAGACAAATCTCCTCTATGGCTACACCTTC.

In its sample, this clone was seen a few times. The rearrangement joins TRBV5-1 to TRBJ2-1; the D gene is possibly TRBD1 (6 bases). The CDR3 is 13 amino acids. Trimming removed 0 bases at V and 9 bases at J, with 10 bases between. Germline V CDR1 and CDR2: SGHRS, YFSETQ. CDR3 protein: CASSLDRVSEQFF. CDR3 DNA: TGCGCCAGCAGCTTGGACAGGGTGTCTGAGCAGTTCTTC.